The next 2 T cell receptor beta chains were all read from a single sample in a study of post-analysis software for immune sequencing data. General observations from the study: The study found TRBV5-6, TRBV5-1 and TRBV20-1 among several TRBV segments more frequent in patients than controls.

Unique molecular identifiers tagged the TCR beta cDNA libraries. TCRdb re-called the PCR reads with MiXCR, one entry per CDR3 protein. Found here are 750,000 to 900,000 distinct CDR3 sequences, 40% to 55% of them singletons; the top ten hold 4.9%. These receptors have no identified antigens. The sample consisted of blood. These receptors all come from a girl aged 5-17 years with multiple sclerosis.

The gene calls are TRBV4-2 and TRBJ2-1, with TRBD2 matching 14 bases. Germline V gene lookup returns CDR1 LGHNA and CDR2 YNFKEQ. After removal of 4 bases from V and 7 bases from J, the junction contained 9 bases not matched to a gene. This CDR3 spans 17 amino acids. The CDR3, as DNA: TGTGCCAGCAGCCGCGAGGGACTAGCGGGAGACTGGAATGAGCAGTTCTTC. Its translation is CASSREGLAGDWNEQFF.

This clonotype was observed a few times. This chain joins TRBV10-2 and TRBJ1-6, with TRBD1 matching over 9 bases. This CDR3 comprises 15 residues. Trimming at V came to 5 bases and at J to 8 bases, leaving 7 bases not matched to a gene. CDR1 is WSHSY and CDR2 is SAAADI in the germline V gene. The CDR3 DNA follows: TGCGCCAGCAGTCCTTCGGGACAGGGCTATTCACCCCTCCACTTT. Translated: CASSPSGQGYSPLHF.